The 22 T cell receptor beta chains reported below all come from one sample, sequenced in a study of CD8 T cells in ankylosing spondylitis. Study conclusions and caveats: Apparently characteristic of ankylosing spondylitis blood was a TCR beta motif (under ten highly homologous variants).

For these TCRs, the target antigens are not known. TCRdb analysed the 5' RACE reads with MiXCR anew, one entry per CDR3 protein. The sample yields about 400,000 distinct CDR3 sequences, approximately 20% seen once. The specimen was blood, either unsorted or a sorted T cell fraction (not recorded which). These receptors were taken from a male donor with ankylosing spondylitis.

This clonotype was detected a few times. The genes are TRBV24-1 and TRBJ2-1; tentatively, D is TRBD1 or TRBD2 (5 bases each). The germline V gene encodes CDR1 KGHDR and CDR2 SFDVKD. With 0 bases removed from V and 7 bases from J, the gap between germline ends came to 12 bases. The CDR3 sequence is 15 residues long. CDR3 bases: TGTGCCACCAGTGATTTGGGGACCTATTTAAATGAGCAGTTCTTC. The encoded protein is CATSDLGTYLNEQFF.

Only a few counts were recorded for this clonotype. The genes are TRBV11-2 and TRBJ2-7, with D possibly TRBD2 on 6 matching bases. Germline CDR1 and CDR2: SGHAT and FQNNGV. CDR3 length: 15 amino acids. Trimming took 5 bases from V and 4 from J, leaving 18 bases between them. In DNA, the CDR3 is TGTGCCAGCAGCAGCAGACCGGGAGAAGAATACGAGCAGTACTTC. Amino acid sequence: CASSSRPGEEYEQYF.

The V call is TRBV7-8, the J call TRBJ1-2; D call uncertain. V lost 8 bases to trimming and J lost 4 bases, with 11 bases between them. Per germline, CDR1 SGHVS and CDR2 FQNEAQ. The CDR3 covers 12 residues. CDR3 residues: CASGMLGYGYTF. The DNA of the CDR3 is TGTGCCAGCGGAATGTTGGGCTATGGCTACACCTTC.

The chain links TRBV5-6 to TRBJ2-7, with unresolved D. Germline V lookup: CDR1 SGHDT, CDR2 YYEEEE. This CDR3 is built from 13 residues. Between the trimmed V and J ends, which lost 2 bases and 3 bases, there was a span of 9 bases. CDR3 in DNA: TGTGCCAGCAGCTTTGACCGAAACTACGAGCAGTACTTC. Translation gives CASSFDRNYEQYF.

The gene calls are TRBV27 and TRBJ2-3, with D unclear. Germline CDR1 is MNHEY and CDR2 is SMNVEV (reference sequence). CDR3 length: 11 residues. Trimming left V 5 bases short and J 6 bases short, with 6 bases between. The CDR3 nucleotides read TGTGCCAGCAGTACCCCGGATACGCAGTATTTT. Translated: CASSTPDTQYF.

The rearrangement links TRBV6-1 to TRBJ2-1, with 7 nucleotides matching TRBD1. The germline V gene has CDR1 MNHNS and CDR2 SASEGT. The CDR3 sequence is 16 residues long. The ends lost 2 bases at V and 2 bases at J; junction bases unmatched: 6. CDR3 residues: CASSEIGQGAYNEQFF. Here the CDR3 DNA reads TGTGCCAGCAGTGAAATCGGGCAGGGGGCCTACAATGAGCAGTTCTTC.

The V gene is TRBV4-2, the J gene TRBJ2-5; 11 bases are a match to TRBD2. Per germline, CDR1 LGHNA and CDR2 YNFKEQ. The CDR3 totals 19 residues. The V gene end was trimmed by 0 bases and the J gene end by 3 bases; junction bases not matched to a gene: 12. The CDR3 here is CASSQEGLAATWREETQYF. The CDR3, as DNA: TGTGCCAGCAGCCAAGAGGGACTAGCGGCAACCTGGCGAGAAGAGACCCAGTACTTC.

This clonotype appeared a few times. CDR3 in DNA: TGCAGCGTCGGACTCGTATACGAGCAGTACTTC. Translation: CSVGLVYEQYF. The V gene is TRBV29-1, the J gene TRBJ2-7, with D possibly matching TRBD2 (5 bases). The length of the CDR3 is 11 residues. V was cut by 6 bases and J by 4 bases, with 10 bases left in between. Per the germline V gene, CDR1 is SQVTM and CDR2 is ANQGSEA.

A few counts support this clonotype. This chain uses TRBV10-3 with TRBJ2-4; 7 bases line up with TRBD1. CDR3 size: 17 residues. The trim removed 10 bases at V and 0 bases at J, leaving 15 bases unmatched. Germline V gives CDR1 ENHRY, CDR2 SYGVKD. CDR3 region: CATSVGQPAIAKNIQYF. In DNA, the CDR3 is TGTGCCACTTCTGTGGGACAGCCGGCCATAGCCAAAAACATTCAGTACTTC.

The chain couples TRBV10-1 to TRBJ2-2; D gene unclear. CDR3 length: 14 residues. The V and J ends lost 3 bases and 5 bases respectively, with 10 bases between them. The V gene's germline CDR1 is WNHNN and CDR2 SYGVQD (reference sequence). DNA of the CDR3: TGCGCCAGCAGTGAAGATGGTTCGACCGGGGAGCTGTTTTTT. Translated: CASSEDGSTGELFF.

This clonotype occurred a few times. The chain joins TRBV11-1 to TRBJ2-3; a possible D gene is TRBD1 (5 bases). V lost 5 bases, J lost 3 bases, and 15 bases lay in between. The CDR3 is made up of 15 amino acids. Germline V gene data show CDR1 as SGHAT and CDR2 as FQDESV (reference sequence). In DNA, the CDR3 is TGTGCCAGCAGCAGCCGGACAACTTATACAGATACGCAGTATTTT. Amino acids: CASSSRTTYTDTQYF. Variable domain in full (rest from reference TRBV11-1 and TRBJ2-3): EAEVAQSPRYKITEKSQAVAFWCDPISGHATLYWYRQILGQGPELLVQFQDESVVDDSQLPKDRFSAERLKGVDSTLKIQPAELGDSAMYLCASSSRTTYTDTQYFGPGTRLTVL.

V and J are TRBV7-3 and TRBJ2-1; 8 bases line up with TRBD2. V lost 5 bases and J lost 6; bases outside the gene matches: 9. CDR1 and CDR2 (germline): SGHTA, FQGTGA. The length of the CDR3 is 15 residues. The CDR3 spells CASSPGVAGSNEQFF. The CDR3 DNA is TGTGCCAGCAGCCCCGGTGTAGCGGGAAGCAATGAGCAGTTCTTC.

This clonotype was counted a few times. The chain couples TRBV11-3 to TRBJ2-1, with 16 nucleotides matching TRBD2. The trim removed 5 bases at V and 8 bases at J, leaving 6 bases unmatched. The CDR3 loop spans 16 amino acids. Germline loops: CDR1 SGHNT, CDR2 YENEEA. The DNA for the CDR3 is TGTGCCAGCAGCAGGGGACTAGCGGGAGGGTTCGATGAGCAGTTCTTC. This sequence encodes CASSRGLAGGFDEQFF.

The chain recombines TRBV2 with TRBJ1-5; 7 bases align to TRBD1. The CDR3 is 15 residues long. V was clipped by 6 bases and J by 4 bases; unmatched bases: 9. CDR1 is SNHLY, CDR2 FYNNEI, per germline. The CDR3 DNA follows: TGTGCCAGCAGAGTCGGGACAGTCTTGAATCAGCCCCAGCATTTT. Its translation: CASRVGTVLNQPQHF.

The chain uses TRBV24-1 and TRBJ2-3; possibly TRBD2 for D (6 bases). Germline CDR1 reads KGHDR; CDR2 reads SFDVKD. Trimming took off 4 bases at V and 0 bases at J, with 13 bases between the two ends. The CDR3 runs 16 residues. The CDR3 DNA follows: TGTGCCACCAGTGACCCGATGACTAGAAGCACAGATACGCAGTATTTT. It codes for CATSDPMTRSTDTQYF.

This clonotype came up a few times. The J gene is TRBJ2-2, the V gene TRBV29-1; the match to TRBD1 covers 10 bases. V dropped 6 bases and J dropped 0; count of bases not matched to a gene: 4. Germline V lookup: CDR1 SQVTM, CDR2 ANQGSEA. This CDR3 is built from 15 residues. The CDR3 region is CSVADRGPNTGELFF. CDR3 DNA: TGCAGCGTCGCAGACAGGGGGCCGAACACCGGGGAGCTGTTTTTT.

The chain joins TRBV2 to TRBJ1-4; 10 bases agree with TRBD1. The germline gives CDR1 SNHLY, CDR2 FYNNEI. The junction had 9 bases not matched to a gene; V was cut back by 6 bases and J by 5 bases. The CDR3 extends over 16 amino acids. CDR3 residues: CASSLPRTGGNEKLFF. DNA for the CDR3: TGTGCCAGCAGCTTACCGAGGACAGGGGGAAATGAAAAACTGTTTTTT. Based on the CDR3 plus reference TRBV2 and TRBJ1-4, the full variable domain is EPEVTQTPSHQVTQMGQEVILRCVPISNHLYFYWYRQILGQKVEFLVSFYNNEISEKSEIFDDQFSVERPDGSNFTLKIRSTKLEDSAMYFCASSLPRTGGNEKLFFGSGTQLSVL.

This chain connects TRBV5-1 to TRBJ2-1, with unresolved D. This CDR3 comprises 14 residues. Germline CDR1 is SGHRS and CDR2 is YFSETQ. The V end lost 8 bases, the J end lost 0 bases, and 12 bases lay between the germline ends. Written as DNA, the CDR3 is TGCGCCAGTCGGCCCTTAGCCTCCTACAATGAGCAGTTCTTC. It is translated as CASRPLASYNEQFF.

There are a few counts of this clonotype. V usage is TRBV29-1 and J usage is TRBJ2-3, with no clear D. V was clipped by 2 bases and J by 4 bases, with 4 bases between them. Germline CDR1 reads SQVTM; CDR2 reads ANQGSEA. This CDR3 has 11 amino acids. In nucleotides, the CDR3 is TGCAGCGTTGAATACTCAGATACGCAGTATTTT. Protein sequence: CSVEYSDTQYF.

V gene TRBV20-1 combines with J gene TRBJ2-7; TRBD2 aligns across 8 bases. Germline values: CDR1 DFQATT, CDR2 SNEGSKA (reference sequence). This CDR3 comprises 16 residues. With 5 bases clipped from V and 0 bases from J, the junction kept 12 bases outside the gene matches. CDR3 protein: CSAASGSQGGSYEQYF. CDR3 nucleotide sequence: TGCAGTGCTGCCAGCGGGAGCCAGGGAGGCTCCTACGAGCAGTACTTC.

This chain connects TRBV29-1 to TRBJ1-1; D uncertain. The CDR3 loop spans 13 amino acids. Germline CDR1 reads SQVTM; CDR2 reads ANQGSEA. Trimming removed 7 bases at V and 4 bases at J, with 16 bases between. CDR3 sequence: CSAVKVAGTEAFF. CDR3 nucleotides: TGCAGCGCGGTGAAGGTCGCCGGCACTGAAGCTTTCTTT.

The table lists this clonotype with a few counts. The chain carries TRBV6-1 and TRBJ2-1, with 9 bases matching TRBD2. Germline CDR1 MNHNS, CDR2 SASEGT. V lost 2 bases and J lost 4; bases outside the gene matches: 3. This CDR3 comprises 15 residues. CDR3 residues: CASSEFSGGYNEQFF. The CDR3 region has the DNA TGTGCCAGCAGTGAATTTAGCGGGGGTTACAATGAGCAGTTCTTC.